This is a list of T cell receptor beta chains from one sample in a study of blood T cell repertoires in COVID-19. The assay was immunoSEQ multiplex PCR, and TCRdb's table has in-frame clones only and misses some. The repertoire has approximately 200,000 clones, 84% of them found once; the top ten carry 7.8%. What was sequenced was peripheral blood. The receptors were gathered from an elderly woman with COVID-19, enrolled during active disease. The CDR3 runs from the conserved cysteine through the conserved F or W. Fields, in order: J gene, clone size, V gene, CDR3 protein. The size field is filled for only some rows; it gives once, few, many or a size class.

J gene: TRBJ1-3
clone size: .
V gene: TRBV19
CDR3 protein: CASPTGHSGNTIYF

J gene: TRBJ2-5
clone size: few
V gene: TRBV29-1
CDR3 protein: CSVGFGQGLETQYF

J gene: TRBJ2-3
clone size: few
V gene: TRBV5-1
CDR3 protein: CASSGLTLDTDTQYF

J gene: TRBJ2-3
clone size: .
V gene: TRBV12-3/TRBV12-4
CDR3 protein: CASSLLARTQYF

J gene: TRBJ1-2
clone size: .
V gene: TRBV10-3
CDR3 protein: CATESRRGADYGYTF

J gene: TRBJ1-1
clone size: .
V gene: TRBV28
CDR3 protein: CASSSGQPNTEAFF

J gene: TRBJ2-2
clone size: .
V gene: TRBV27
CDR3 protein: CASRTQREGGELFF

J gene: TRBJ2-3
clone size: .
V gene: TRBV28
CDR3 protein: CASSPGLAGTDTQYF

J gene: TRBJ2-3
clone size: .
V gene: TRBV3-1/TRBV3-2
CDR3 protein: CASSQGPGWADTQYF

J gene: TRBJ1-1
clone size: .
V gene: TRBV18
CDR3 protein: CASSPARRLNTEAFF

J gene: TRBJ2-3
clone size: .
V gene: TRBV4-2
CDR3 protein: CASSRGAGGLLTDTQYF

J gene: TRBJ2-2
clone size: .
V gene: TRBV19
CDR3 protein: CASSPGLAGTGELFF

J gene: TRBJ1-3
clone size: .
V gene: TRBV6-1
CDR3 protein: CASSEFGVLSGNTIYF

J gene: TRBJ2-7
clone size: .
V gene: TRBV28
CDR3 protein: CASSLSGLGESNEQYF

J gene: TRBJ1-4
clone size: .
V gene: TRBV3-1/TRBV3-2
CDR3 protein: CASSPRGGYEKLFF

J gene: TRBJ1-6
clone size: once
V gene: TRBV6-5
CDR3 protein: CASRDRQGFSSPLHF

J gene: TRBJ2-2
clone size: .
V gene: TRBV19
CDR3 protein: CASTGLAGDRSTGELFF

J gene: TRBJ2-1
clone size: once
V gene: TRBV3-1/TRBV3-2
CDR3 protein: CASSQDRTEYNEQFF

J gene: TRBJ2-1
clone size: .
V gene: TRBV15
CDR3 protein: CATGLDRASDEQFF

J gene: TRBJ2-3
clone size: few
V gene: TRBV4-1
CDR3 protein: CASSVASGGGDTQYF

J gene: TRBJ2-1
clone size: .
V gene: TRBV19
CDR3 protein: CASSPTGNEQFF

J gene: TRBJ1-3
clone size: .
V gene: TRBV11-2
CDR3 protein: CASSPSTGAGNTIYF

J gene: TRBJ2-1
clone size: .
V gene: TRBV2
CDR3 protein: CASNRLAGGQNEQFF

J gene: TRBJ1-2
clone size: .
V gene: TRBV19
CDR3 protein: CASRAHGDYGYTF

J gene: TRBJ2-7
clone size: .
V gene: TRBV6-1
CDR3 protein: CASSEGTSGGEQYF

J gene: TRBJ2-5
clone size: .
V gene: TRBV5-6
CDR3 protein: CASSSPSTGETQYF

J gene: TRBJ1-1
clone size: .
V gene: TRBV18
CDR3 protein: CASSPIGPPGDTEAFF

J gene: TRBJ1-1
clone size: .
V gene: TRBV12-2
CDR3 protein: CASRRGVAEAFF

J gene: TRBJ1-3
clone size: .
V gene: TRBV2
CDR3 protein: CASGSNSGNTIYF